One sample yielded the 32 T cell receptor beta chains listed below, sequenced in a study of regulatory T cells in long-lasting Graves disease. Library construction for TCR beta used iRepertoire HTBI primers and Arm-PCR of CDR3 regions. One entry per CDR3 protein, called by TCRdb with MiXCR from the multiplex PCR reads. The table shows fewer than 650,000 distinct CDR3 sequences, with around 15% occurring only once. Noted time point: newly diagnosed GD, antithyroid drugs for less than 3 months. From PBMCs, RNA was extracted and then used to make the TCR library. The sample also formed part of further work on T cells in Graves' hyperthyroidism and ophthalmopathy.

The material was peripheral blood mononuclear cells (PBMCs), obtained at new diagnosis, from a patient treated with antithyroid drugs. These receptors originate from a man between 18 and 35 years old with Graves disease.

This clonotype was detected many times. This sequence joins TRBV30 and TRBJ1-4; a possible D gene is TRBD1 (5 bases). The CDR3 length is 13 residues. Germline V CDR1 and CDR2: GTSNPN, SVGIG (reference sequence). V lost 0 bases, J lost 3 bases, and 5 bases lay in between. Written as DNA, the CDR3 is TGTGCCTGGAGTGTACAGGCTAATGAAAAACTGTTTTTT. Translating it yields CAWSVQANEKLFF.

The genes are TRBV4-1 and TRBJ2-1, with TRBD1 matching 8 bases. The CDR3 contains 17 residues. The J segment lost 2 bases and the V segment lost 0 bases, leaving 6 bases of the junction unmatched. Looked up from germline, CDR1 is MGHRA and CDR2 is YSYEKL. The CDR3: CASSQEDVRGPYNEQFF. Here the CDR3 DNA reads TGCGCCAGCAGCCAAGAGGACGTCAGGGGGCCCTACAATGAGCAGTTCTTC.

The genes are TRBV19 and TRBJ2-4, with D perhaps TRBD2 (6 bases). Trimming pared 3 bases from V and 9 bases from J, leaving 12 bases between. The germline CDR1 and CDR2 sequences are LNHDA and SQIVND (reference sequence). The CDR3 runs to 13 residues. The CDR3 sequence is CASSMTSRGIQYF. CDR3 nucleotide sequence: TGTGCCAGTAGTATGACTAGTCGGGGCATTCAGTACTTC.

The rearrangement links TRBV3-1 to TRBJ1-2; tentatively, D is TRBD1 (5 bases). The germline V gene encodes CDR1 LGHDT and CDR2 YNNKEL (reference sequence). This CDR3 has 13 amino acids. Trimming cost V 5 bases and J 3 bases, with 10 bases left between them. CDR3 nucleotide sequence: TGTGCCAGCAGCTCAGTGGGGGACTATGGCTACACCTTC. Protein sequence: CASSSVGDYGYTF.

This clonotype was observed at least ten times. The chain joins TRBV20-1 to TRBJ2-7; a weak D match, TRBD1 (6 bases). The CDR3 runs 14 residues. The V and J ends lost 3 bases and 3 bases respectively, with 15 bases between them. CDR1 is DFQATT, CDR2 SNEGSKA, per germline (reference sequence). CDR3 sequence reads: CSASPGHGFYEQYF. As DNA, the CDR3 is TGCAGTGCTAGTCCGGGACATGGGTTCTACGAGCAGTACTTC.

A word on this clonotype: A read error may explain this, as a much larger clone is one base away. V is TRBV5-1 and J is TRBJ1-4, with a possible D match to TRBD1 (6 bases). The V end was cut by 1 base, the J end by 5 bases, with 15 bases between. The germline gives CDR1 SGHRS, CDR2 YFSETQ. The CDR3 covers 16 residues. The CDR3 nucleotides read TGCGCCAGCAGCTTGAGGCAGGGGCTTTTGAATGAAAAACTGTTTTTT. It translates to CASSLRQGLLNEKLFF. The full variable domain, rest sourced from reference TRBV5-1 and TRBJ1-4, is KAGVTQTPRYLIKTRGQQVTLSCSPISGHRSVSWYQQTPGQGLQFLFEYFSETQRNKGNFPGRFSGRQFSNSRSEMNVSTLELGDSALYLCASSLRQGLLNEKLFFGSGTQLSVL.

Only a few counts were recorded for this clonotype. The chain carries TRBV3-1 and TRBJ2-2; no definite D call. V lost 2 bases and J 8 bases, leaving 3 bases between the germline ends. This CDR3 contains 11 residues. Germline V gene lookup returns CDR1 LGHDT and CDR2 YNNKEL (reference sequence). The CDR3 here is CASSQRGELFF. The CDR3 bases are TGTGCCAGCAGCCAACGAGGGGAGCTGTTTTTT.

The table lists this clonotype with many counts. The chain is built from TRBV12-5 and TRBJ2-7, with D perhaps TRBD1 or TRBD2 (5 bases each). Trimming pared 2 bases from V and 2 bases from J, leaving 10 bases between. Germline lookup yields CDR1 LGHNT and CDR2 FRNRAP. CDR3 size: 14 residues. The CDR3 coding sequence is TGTGCTAGTGGTTTGTGGGGGAGAACCTACGAGCAGTACTTC. Protein product: CASGLWGRTYEQYF. The full variable domain, in which reference TRBV12-5 and TRBJ2-7 provide the parts outside the CDR3, is DARVTQTPRHKVTEMGQEVTMRCQPILGHNTVFWYRQTMMQGLELLAYFRNRAPLDDSGMPKDRFSAEMPDATLATLKIQPSEPRDSAVYFCASGLWGRTYEQYFGPGTRLTVT.

This clonotype was seen a handful of times. The rearrangement joins TRBV6-1 to TRBJ1-2; 7 nucleotides line up with TRBD1. The CDR3 spans 14 residues. The trim removed 7 bases at V and 4 bases at J, leaving 9 bases unmatched. Germline CDR1 and CDR2: MNHNS and SASEGT. CDR3 coding DNA: TGTGCCAGCATCGTGTCGACAGGGATCTATGGCTACACCTTC. It encodes CASIVSTGIYGYTF.

Many counts were recorded for this clonotype. V and J are TRBV27 and TRBJ2-1; TRBD1 aligns across 7 bases. Germline CDR1 reads MNHEY; CDR2 reads SMNVEV (reference sequence). The CDR3 has 14 residues. V was clipped by 6 bases and J by 4 bases; unmatched bases: 6. The CDR3 region is CASSTGQLYNEQFF. The CDR3 DNA reads as TGTGCCAGCAGCACGGGACAGCTTTACAATGAGCAGTTCTTC.

This clonotype was detected only a few times. The chain recombines TRBV2 with TRBJ2-1; D not resolved. The CDR3 runs 12 residues. Germline CDR1 reads SNHLY; CDR2 reads FYNNEI. The V end lost 2 bases, the J end lost 6 bases, and 5 bases lay between the germline ends. CDR3 sequence reads: CASSEYGNEQFF. CDR3 DNA sequence: TGTGCCAGCAGTGAATATGGCAATGAGCAGTTCTTC.

This clonotype was seen repeatedly, ten times or more. This chain uses TRBV30 with TRBJ1-2, with D maybe TRBD1 (5 bases). Germline V gives CDR1 GTSNPN, CDR2 SVGIG (reference sequence). V shed 3 bases and J shed 0 bases, with 17 bases lying between them. The CDR3 runs 16 residues. CDR3 bases: TGTGCCTGGAGGGGGGTAGGGGCAGGCACTAACTATGGCTACACCTTC. Residues: CAWRGVGAGTNYGYTF.

The rearrangement uses TRBV20-1 and TRBJ2-1; D gene uncertain. The CDR3 is made up of 14 amino acids. V lost 6 bases, J lost 0 bases, and 12 bases lay in between. Germline CDR1 is DFQATT and CDR2 is SNEGSKA (reference sequence). CDR3 DNA sequence: TGCAGTGCGGCATCGGATAGCTCCTACAATGAGCAGTTCTTC. Translating gives CSAASDSSYNEQFF.

J is TRBJ1-4 and V is TRBV4-1; possible D gene TRBD1, 5 bases. The V gene lost 0 bases and the J gene lost 6 bases, with 11 bases spanning the gap. The length of the CDR3 is 15 residues. Germline-derived CDR1 and CDR2 are MGHRA and YSYEKL. The CDR3 nucleotides read TGCGCCAGCAGCCAAGAGGTGGTGGGGCATGAAAAACTGTTTTTT. Amino acids: CASSQEVVGHEKLFF.

The chain carries TRBV7-6 and TRBJ2-1, with D hard to call. Matching the DNA end better, TRBJ2-5 makes the J call doubtful. This CDR3 comprises 15 residues. Germline V CDR1 and CDR2: SGHVS, FNYEAQ. Here the CDR3 reads CASSSRHGRQETQYF. The CDR3 nucleotides are TGTGCCAGCAGCTCGCGCCATGGGCGCCAAGAGACCCAGTACTTC.

This clonotype came up many times. The chain joins TRBV7-9 to TRBJ1-1, with no clear D. Germline assignment: CDR1 SEHNR and CDR2 FQNEAQ (reference sequence). V gave up 5 bases and J gave up 10 bases, with 14 bases separating them. The CDR3 sequence is 12 residues long. CDR3 sequence (DNA): TGTGCCAGCAGCCTTAACAACGCGAGAGCTTTCTTT. Protein: CASSLNNARAFF.

This clonotype was detected ten times or more. This chain uses TRBV13 with TRBJ2-1; D might be TRBD1 (5 bases). V lost 5 bases and J lost 5, with 10 bases in between. The V gene's germline CDR1 is PRHDT and CDR2 FYEKMQ (reference sequence). The CDR3 has 13 residues. DNA for the CDR3: TGTGCCAGCAGCCTTGGGGCAAACAATGAGCAGTTCTTC. Translating it yields CASSLGANNEQFF. The entire variable domain, with the rest obtained from reference TRBV13 and TRBJ2-1, is as follows: AAGVIQSPRHLIKEKRETATLKCYPIPRHDTVYWYQQGPGQDPQFLISFYEKMQSDKGSIPDRFSAQQFSDYHSELNMSSLELGDSALYFCASSLGANNEQFFGPGTRLTVL.

This clonotype was counted ten times or more. The chain employs TRBV14 and TRBJ2-7; D may be TRBD1 or TRBD2 (5 bases each). V was cut by 4 bases and J by 6 bases, with 22 bases left in between. The CDR3 totals 16 residues. The germline gives CDR1 SGHDN, CDR2 FVKESK. The CDR3 DNA reads as TGTGCCAGCAGCCTAACCCGGGGCAGGGCCGGGGTCGAGCAGTACTTC. Amino acid sequence: CASSLTRGRAGVEQYF.

This clonotype was seen repeatedly, ten times or more. V is TRBV5-1 and J is TRBJ2-2; 9 nucleotides match TRBD1. Germline CDR1 SGHRS, CDR2 YFSETQ. Trimming removed 4 bases from V and 5 bases from J; junction bases left unmatched: 12. The CDR3 is made up of 17 amino acids. The CDR3 nucleotides are TGCGCCAGCAGCCCGCGGCGGGGACAGGGATGGACCGGGGAGCTGTTTTTT. Encoded protein: CASSPRRGQGWTGELFF. Complete variable domain (other parts from reference TRBV5-1 and TRBJ2-2): KAGVTQTPRYLIKTRGQQVTLSCSPISGHRSVSWYQQTPGQGLQFLFEYFSETQRNKGNFPGRFSGRQFSNSRSEMNVSTLELGDSALYLCASSPRRGQGWTGELFFGEGSRLTVL.

This clonotype appeared a few times. The chain uses TRBV12-3 or TRBV12-4 and TRBJ1-1; 7 bases match TRBD1. Losses at the gene ends were 7 bases for V and 4 bases for J; bases not matched to a gene: 12. This CDR3 region has 15 residues. CDR3 coding DNA: TGTGCCAGCACCCCCAGGGGGATGTCGGGCACTGAAGCTTTCTTT. It specifies CASTPRGMSGTEAFF.

This clonotype was recorded at least ten times. The chain combines TRBV11-2 with TRBJ2-7; 7 nucleotides agree with TRBD2. The CDR3 contains 16 residues. Trimming cost V 1 base and J 2 bases; bases outside gene matches: 8. The germline gives CDR1 SGHAT, CDR2 FQNNGV. CDR3 sequence (DNA): TGTGCCAGCAGCTTAGGTCCCCCTAGCGGACCCTACGAGCAGTACTTC. It encodes CASSLGPPSGPYEQYF.

This clonotype was seen only a few times. This chain links TRBV4-1 with TRBJ2-3; D gene unclear. The CDR3 covers 16 residues. Trimming removed 1 base at V and 4 bases at J, with 15 bases between. The germline V gene has CDR1 MGHRA and CDR2 YSYEKL. The CDR3 protein is CASSQVNMGFADTQYF. CDR3 bases: TGCGCCAGCAGCCAAGTAAACATGGGATTCGCAGATACGCAGTATTTT.

The V call is TRBV18, the J call TRBJ2-5, with 11 bases fitting TRBD1. The V segment lost 6 bases and the J segment 5 bases; nucleotides outside the gene matches: 11. The CDR3 runs 16 residues. The V gene's germline CDR1 is KGHSH and CDR2 LQKENI. CDR3 coding DNA: TGTGCCAGCTCGAAGAACCGGGACAGGGGGTTGGAGACCCAGTACTTC. Its protein is CASSKNRDRGLETQYF.

This chain connects TRBV6-1 to TRBJ1-5; D possibly corresponds to TRBD1 (5 bases). The CDR3 runs to 16 residues. CDR1 is MNHNS, CDR2 SASEGT, per germline. The V gene lost 6 bases and the J gene lost 4 bases, with 19 bases spanning the gap. The CDR3 DNA follows: TGTGCCAGCAGGGATAGAAATGGGGGTGGAAATCAGCCCCAGCATTTT. It specifies CASRDRNGGGNQPQHF.

This clonotype was observed a few times. CDR3 sequence (DNA): TGTGCCAGCAGTGAAATGCCCGGCCTTCGGGAGCTGTTTTTT. It encodes CASSEMPGLRELFF. This rearrangement joins TRBV2 to TRBJ2-2, with unresolved D. Trimming pared 2 bases from V and 9 bases from J, leaving 13 bases between. CDR1 is SNHLY and CDR2 is FYNNEI in the germline V gene. This CDR3 region has 14 residues. The full variable domain, rest sourced from reference TRBV2 and TRBJ2-2, is EPEVTQTPSHQVTQMGQEVILRCVPISNHLYFYWYRQILGQKVEFLVSFYNNEISEKSEIFDDQFSVERPDGSNFTLKIRSTKLEDSAMYFCASSEMPGLRELFFGEGSRLTVL.

To note about this clonotype: One base away lies a much larger clone, so this may be a sequencing read error. The rearrangement uses TRBV28 and TRBJ2-1, with D uncertain. Germline V gene sequence: CDR1 MDHEN, CDR2 SYDVKM. CDR3 size: 12 residues. V was shortened by 6 bases and J by 13 bases, with 16 bases between the two germline ends. The CDR3 nucleotides read TGTGCCAGCAGCCCTGTGGACGAGACCCAGTTCTTC. Its protein is CASSPVDETQFF.

The gene calls are TRBV5-1 and TRBJ2-7; D is tentatively TRBD1 or TRBD2 (5 bases each). In germline, CDR1 is SGHRS, CDR2 YFSETQ. V was trimmed by 6 bases and J by 5 bases, leaving 18 bases between them. This CDR3 comprises 14 residues. The CDR3 spells CASTRGQGMDEQYF. The CDR3 region has the DNA TGCGCCAGCACCCGAGGGCAGGGAATGGACGAGCAGTACTTC.

In this sample, this clonotype turned up many times. The chain uses TRBV11-2 and TRBJ2-2, with D unresolved. This CDR3 spans 14 amino acids. Germline-derived CDR1 and CDR2 are SGHAT and FQNNGV. Trimming stripped 3 bases from V and 7 bases from J, with 12 bases between. CDR3 sequence reads: CASSLSRSDGELFF. CDR3 DNA sequence: TGTGCCAGCAGCTTGTCTAGATCGGACGGGGAGCTGTTTTTT.

The chain employs TRBV6-1 and TRBJ2-1, with 10 nucleotides matching TRBD2. The germline CDR1 and CDR2 sequences are MNHNS and SASEGT. CDR3 length equals 15 residues. V dropped 5 bases and J dropped 5; count of bases not matched to a gene: 6. DNA of the CDR3: TGTGCCAGCAGTCAAATAGCGGGAGGCAACAATGAGCAGTTCTTC. Translated: CASSQIAGGNNEQFF.

This sequence joins TRBV20-1 and TRBJ2-3, with D perhaps TRBD1 (6 bases). CDR3 size: 17 residues. Deletions cut 1 base from V and 0 bases from J, with 17 bases between. CDR1 and CDR2 (germline): DFQATT, SNEGSKA (reference sequence). CDR3 DNA sequence: TGCAGTGCTAGAGGGGGGCAGGGTAGAACAAGCACAGATACGCAGTATTTT. Its protein is CSARGGQGRTSTDTQYF.

This chain connects TRBV11-2 to TRBJ2-3; D ambiguous. Germline V CDR1 and CDR2: SGHAT, FQNNGV. CDR3 length: 15 amino acids. The V and J ends lost 1 base and 3 bases respectively, with 11 bases between them. CDR3: CASSLVRFRTDTQYF. The DNA of the CDR3 is TGTGCCAGCAGCTTAGTTCGCTTTAGGACAGATACGCAGTATTTT. Supplemented by reference TRBV11-2 and TRBJ2-3, the full variable domain reads EAGVAQSPRYKIIEKRQSVAFWCNPISGHATLYWYQQILGQGPKLLIQFQNNGVVDDSQLPKDRFSAERLKGVDSTLKIQPAKLEDSAVYLCASSLVRFRTDTQYFGPGTRLTVL.

A note on this clonotype: A single base separates this from a much larger clone, so it may be a read error. This chain links TRBV5-1 with TRBJ2-5, with TRBD2 matching 9 bases. This CDR3 region has 15 residues. Germline V gives CDR1 SGHRS, CDR2 YFSETQ. Written as DNA, the CDR3 is TGCGCCACCAGCTTGGTAGCGGGAGCCGAAGAGACCCAGTACTTC. Its translation is CATSLVAGAEETQYF.